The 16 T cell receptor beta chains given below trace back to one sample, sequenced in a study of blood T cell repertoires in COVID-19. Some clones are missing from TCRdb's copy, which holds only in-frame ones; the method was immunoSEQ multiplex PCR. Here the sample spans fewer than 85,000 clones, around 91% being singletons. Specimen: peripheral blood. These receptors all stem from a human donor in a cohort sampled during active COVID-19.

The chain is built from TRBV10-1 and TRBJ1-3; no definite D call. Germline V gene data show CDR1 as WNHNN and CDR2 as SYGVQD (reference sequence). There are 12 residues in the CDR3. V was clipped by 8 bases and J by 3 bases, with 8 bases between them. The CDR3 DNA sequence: TGCGCCAGCCGCTCCGGTGGAAACACCATATATTTT. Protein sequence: CASRSGGNTIYF.

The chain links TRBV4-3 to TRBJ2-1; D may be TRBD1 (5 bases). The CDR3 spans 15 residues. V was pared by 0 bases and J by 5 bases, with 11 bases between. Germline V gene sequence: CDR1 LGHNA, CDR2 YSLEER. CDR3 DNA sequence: TGCGCCAGCAGCCAAGAGGTACAGGCAAACAATGAGCAGTTCTTC. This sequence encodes CASSQEVQANNEQFF.

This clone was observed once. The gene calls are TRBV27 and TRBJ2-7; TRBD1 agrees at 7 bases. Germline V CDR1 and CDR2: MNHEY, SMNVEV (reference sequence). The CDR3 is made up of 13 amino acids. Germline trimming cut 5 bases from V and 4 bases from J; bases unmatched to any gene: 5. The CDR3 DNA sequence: TGTGCCAGCAGTGTAACAGGGGATTACGAGCAGTACTTC. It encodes CASSVTGDYEQYF.

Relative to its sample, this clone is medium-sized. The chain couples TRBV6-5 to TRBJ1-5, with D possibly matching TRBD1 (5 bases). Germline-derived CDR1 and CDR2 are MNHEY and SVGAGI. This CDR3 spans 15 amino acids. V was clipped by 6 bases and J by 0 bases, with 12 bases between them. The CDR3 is CASSGQANSNQPQHF. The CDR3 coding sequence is TGTGCCAGCAGCGGACAAGCGAATAGCAATCAGCCCCAGCATTTT.

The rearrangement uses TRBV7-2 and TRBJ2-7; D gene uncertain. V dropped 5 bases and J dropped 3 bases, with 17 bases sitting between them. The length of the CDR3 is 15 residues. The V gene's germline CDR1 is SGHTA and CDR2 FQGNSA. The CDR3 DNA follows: TGTGCCAGCAGCCCCCGGTTTTCGCGACACTACGAGCAGTACTTC. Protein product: CASSPRFSRHYEQYF.

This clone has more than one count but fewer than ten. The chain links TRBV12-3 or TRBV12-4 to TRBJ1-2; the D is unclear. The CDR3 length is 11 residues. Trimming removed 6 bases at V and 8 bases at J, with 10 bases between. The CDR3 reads CASRSGIGYTF. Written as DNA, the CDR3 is TGTGCCAGCAGATCGGGAATCGGCTACACCTTC.

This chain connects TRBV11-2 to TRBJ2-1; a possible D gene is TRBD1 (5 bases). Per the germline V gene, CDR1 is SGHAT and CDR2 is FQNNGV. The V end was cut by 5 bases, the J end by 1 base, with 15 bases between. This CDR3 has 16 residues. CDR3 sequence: CASSRIRGTSYNEQFF. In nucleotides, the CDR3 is TGTGCCAGCAGCCGAATAAGGGGCACTTCCTACAATGAGCAGTTCTTC.

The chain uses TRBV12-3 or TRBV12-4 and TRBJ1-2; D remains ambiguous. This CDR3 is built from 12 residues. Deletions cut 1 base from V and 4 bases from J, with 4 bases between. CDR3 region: CASSLDGYGYTF. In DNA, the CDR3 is TGTGCCAGCAGTTTAGACGGCTATGGCTACACCTTC.

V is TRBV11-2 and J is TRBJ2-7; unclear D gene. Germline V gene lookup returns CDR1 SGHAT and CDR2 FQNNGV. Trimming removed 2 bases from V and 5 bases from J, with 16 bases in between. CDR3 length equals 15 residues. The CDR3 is CASSLNPVQVNEQYF. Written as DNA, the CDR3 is TGTGCCAGCAGCTTAAACCCCGTACAAGTCAACGAGCAGTACTTC.

The CDR3 loop reads CASSPPGQGAEAFF. In DNA form, the CDR3 reads TGTGCCAGCAGCCCCCCCGGACAGGGGGCTGAAGCTTTCTTT. The chain joins TRBV3-1 (or the pseudogene TRBV3-2) to TRBJ1-1; TRBD1 matches 10 bases. Per the germline V gene, CDR1 is LGHDT and CDR2 is YNNKEL (reference sequence). Trimming removed 4 bases from V and 6 bases from J; junction bases left unmatched: 5. This CDR3 region has 14 residues.

The CDR3: CAWGTGAGNEKLFF. The DNA of the CDR3 is TGTGCCTGGGGGACAGGGGCGGGGAATGAAAAACTGTTTTTT. This rearrangement joins TRBV30 to TRBJ1-4, with 10 bases aligning to TRBD1. Germline lookup yields CDR1 GTSNPN and CDR2 SVGIG (reference sequence). The ends lost 5 bases at V and 5 bases at J; junction bases unmatched: 5. The CDR3 covers 14 residues.

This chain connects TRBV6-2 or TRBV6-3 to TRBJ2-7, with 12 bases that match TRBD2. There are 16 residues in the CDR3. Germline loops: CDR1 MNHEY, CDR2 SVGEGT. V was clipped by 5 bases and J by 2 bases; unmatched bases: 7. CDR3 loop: CASSGFGLAGTYEQYF. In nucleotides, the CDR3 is TGTGCCAGCAGTGGCTTCGGACTAGCGGGGACCTACGAGCAGTACTTC.

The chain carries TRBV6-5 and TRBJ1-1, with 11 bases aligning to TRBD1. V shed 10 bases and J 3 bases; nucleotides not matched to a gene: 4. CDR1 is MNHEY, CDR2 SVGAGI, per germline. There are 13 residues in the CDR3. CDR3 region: CATMDRGHTEAFF. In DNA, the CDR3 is TGTGCCACCATGGACAGGGGGCACACTGAAGCTTTCTTT.

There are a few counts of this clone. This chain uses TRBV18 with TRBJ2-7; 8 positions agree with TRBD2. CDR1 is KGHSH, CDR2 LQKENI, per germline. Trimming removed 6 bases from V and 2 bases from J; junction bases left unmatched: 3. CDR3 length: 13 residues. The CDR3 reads CASSAGGAYEQYF. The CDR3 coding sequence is TGTGCCAGCTCCGCCGGGGGGGCCTACGAGCAGTACTTC.

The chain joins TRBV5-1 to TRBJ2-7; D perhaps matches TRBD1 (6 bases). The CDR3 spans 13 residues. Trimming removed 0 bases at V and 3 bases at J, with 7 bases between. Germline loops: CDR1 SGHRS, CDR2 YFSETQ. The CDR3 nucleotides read TGCGCCAGCAGCTTGGACAGGGACTACGAGCAGTACTTC. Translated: CASSLDRDYEQYF. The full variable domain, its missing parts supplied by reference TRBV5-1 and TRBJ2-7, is KAGVTQTPRYLIKTRGQQVTLSCSPISGHRSVSWYQQTPGQGLQFLFEYFSETQRNKGNFPGRFSGRQFSNSRSEMNVSTLELGDSALYLCASSLDRDYEQYFGPGTRLTVT.

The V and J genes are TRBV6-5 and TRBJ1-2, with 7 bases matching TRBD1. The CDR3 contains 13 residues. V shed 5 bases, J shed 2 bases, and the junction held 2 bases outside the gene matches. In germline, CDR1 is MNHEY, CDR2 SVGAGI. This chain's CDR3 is CASSPGGNYGYTF. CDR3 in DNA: TGTGCCAGCAGTCCAGGGGGAAACTATGGCTACACCTTC.